Reported below is one T cell receptor beta chain. This entry comes from a study of T cell changes during pregnancy in multiple sclerosis. The V end was cut by 6 bases, the J end by 6 bases, with 17 bases between. The CDR3 length is 15 residues. The germline gives CDR1 SGHTA, CDR2 FQGNSA. Clones were sequenced by immunoSEQ multiplex PCR, and TCRdb holds only the in-frame ones, with some missing. The repertoire holds 85,000 to 130,000 clones, around 93% seen once, with approximately 0.88% in the top ten. The chain is built from TRBV7-2 and TRBJ2-2; D perhaps matches TRBD2 (5 bases). The clonotype originates from a female donor with multiple sclerosis, enrolled in a pregnancy study. Sequenced here: peripheral blood, sampled before pregnancy. The CDR3 DNA reads TGTGCCAGCAGGCCTCGGAGGCCTGGGCCCGGGGAGCTGTTTTTT. Protein: CASRPRRPGPGELFF.